This TCR beta chain was sequenced for a study of blood T cell repertoires in COVID-19. From germline, CDR1 is MRHNA and CDR2 SNTAGT. Germline trimming cut 5 bases from V and 8 bases from J; bases unmatched to any gene: 6. This CDR3 comprises 14 residues. Generated by immunoSEQ multiplex PCR, the TCRdb table keeps only in-frame clones and is missing some. This table holds approximately 50,000 clones, around 86% found once. Specimen: peripheral blood. The rearrangement uses TRBV6-4 and TRBJ1-4, with 9 bases identical to TRBD1. This receptor was obtained from a human donor in a cohort sampled during active COVID-19. CDR3 amino acids: CASSTGTGNEKLFF. For the CDR3, the DNA is TGTGCCAGCAGTACCGGGACAGGGAACGAAAAACTGTTTTTT.